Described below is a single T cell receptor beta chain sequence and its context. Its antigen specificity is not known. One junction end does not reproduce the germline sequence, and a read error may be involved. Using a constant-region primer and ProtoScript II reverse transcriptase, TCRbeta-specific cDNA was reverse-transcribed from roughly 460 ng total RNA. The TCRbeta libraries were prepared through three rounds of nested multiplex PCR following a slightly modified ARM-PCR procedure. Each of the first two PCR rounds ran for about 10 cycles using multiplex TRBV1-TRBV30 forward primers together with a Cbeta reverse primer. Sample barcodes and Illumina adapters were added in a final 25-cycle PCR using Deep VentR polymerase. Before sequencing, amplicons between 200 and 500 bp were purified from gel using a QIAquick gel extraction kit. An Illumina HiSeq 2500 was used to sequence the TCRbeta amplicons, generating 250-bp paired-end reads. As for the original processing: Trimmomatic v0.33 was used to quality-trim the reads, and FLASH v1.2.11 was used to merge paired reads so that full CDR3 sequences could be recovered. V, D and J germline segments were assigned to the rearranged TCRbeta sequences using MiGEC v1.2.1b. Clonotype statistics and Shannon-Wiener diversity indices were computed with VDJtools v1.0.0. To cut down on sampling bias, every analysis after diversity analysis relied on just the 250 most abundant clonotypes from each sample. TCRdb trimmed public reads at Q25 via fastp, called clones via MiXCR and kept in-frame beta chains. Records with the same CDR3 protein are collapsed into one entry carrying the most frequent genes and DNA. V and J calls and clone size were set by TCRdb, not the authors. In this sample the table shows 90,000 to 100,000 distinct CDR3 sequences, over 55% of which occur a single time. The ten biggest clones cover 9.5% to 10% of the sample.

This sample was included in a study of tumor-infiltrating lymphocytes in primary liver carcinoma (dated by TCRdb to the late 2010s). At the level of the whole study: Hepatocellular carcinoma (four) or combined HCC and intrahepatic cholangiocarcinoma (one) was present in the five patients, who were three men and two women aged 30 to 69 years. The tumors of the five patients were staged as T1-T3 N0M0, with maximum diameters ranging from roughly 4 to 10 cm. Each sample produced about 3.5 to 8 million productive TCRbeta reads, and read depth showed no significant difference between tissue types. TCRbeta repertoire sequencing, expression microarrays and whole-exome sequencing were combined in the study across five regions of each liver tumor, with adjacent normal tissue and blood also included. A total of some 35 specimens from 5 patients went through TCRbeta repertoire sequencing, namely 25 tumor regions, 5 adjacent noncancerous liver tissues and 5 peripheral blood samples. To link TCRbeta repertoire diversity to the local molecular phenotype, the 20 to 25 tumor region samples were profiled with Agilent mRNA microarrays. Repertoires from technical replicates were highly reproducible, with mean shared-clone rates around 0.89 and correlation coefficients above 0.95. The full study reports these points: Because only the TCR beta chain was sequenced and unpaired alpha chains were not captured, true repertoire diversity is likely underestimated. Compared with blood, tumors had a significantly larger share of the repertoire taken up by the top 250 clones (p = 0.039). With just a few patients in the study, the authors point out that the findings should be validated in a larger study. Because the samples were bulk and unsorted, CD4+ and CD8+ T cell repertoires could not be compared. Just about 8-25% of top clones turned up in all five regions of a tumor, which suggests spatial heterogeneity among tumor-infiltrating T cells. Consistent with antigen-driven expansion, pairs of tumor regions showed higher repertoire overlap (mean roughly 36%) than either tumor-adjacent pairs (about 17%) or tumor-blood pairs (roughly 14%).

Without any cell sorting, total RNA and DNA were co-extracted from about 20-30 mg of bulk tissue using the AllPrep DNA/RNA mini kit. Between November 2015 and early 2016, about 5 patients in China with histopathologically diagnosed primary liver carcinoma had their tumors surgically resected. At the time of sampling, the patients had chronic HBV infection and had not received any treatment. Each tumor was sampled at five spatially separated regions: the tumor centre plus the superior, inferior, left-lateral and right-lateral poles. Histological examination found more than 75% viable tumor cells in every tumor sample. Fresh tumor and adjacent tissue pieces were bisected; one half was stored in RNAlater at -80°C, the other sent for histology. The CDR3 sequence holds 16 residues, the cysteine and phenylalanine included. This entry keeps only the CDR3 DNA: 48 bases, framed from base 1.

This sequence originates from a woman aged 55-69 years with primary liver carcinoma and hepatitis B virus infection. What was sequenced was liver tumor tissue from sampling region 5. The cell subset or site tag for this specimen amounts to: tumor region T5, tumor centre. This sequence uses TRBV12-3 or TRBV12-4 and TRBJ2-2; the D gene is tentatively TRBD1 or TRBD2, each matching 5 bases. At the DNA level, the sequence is TGTGCCAGCAGTTTAGACAAGGGGCAGAACACCGGGGAGCTGTTCTTT. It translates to CASSLDKGQNTGELFF.